The entry below gives a single TCR beta chain sequence along with its context. As yet, its antigen is unknown. This record belongs to a study of T cell repertoires in cytomegalovirus infection. General observations from the study: Clonotypes of TCR beta that were HLA-C-restricted and CMV-specific dominated the ex vivo response.

TCRdb reprocessed the reads with MiXCR, giving one entry per CDR3 protein. The sample gives hundreds of thousands of distinct CDR3 sequences, 33% of which show up once; over 15% is in the top ten. The V and J ends lost 3 bases and 3 bases respectively, with 8 bases between them. CDR1 and CDR2 from the germline V gene are SNHLY and FYNNEI. The CDR3 consists of 13 residues. The V and J genes are TRBV2 and TRBJ1-2; D might be TRBD1 (6 bases). The clonotype comes from a human donor in good health (CMV status not recorded). Some clones in this sample may be carry-over from other donors' samples. The sample here was cultured PBMCs, taken from culture after CMV antigen stimulation. In nucleotides, the CDR3 is TGTGCCAGCAGTGATCACAGGGACTATGGCTACACCTTC. This translates into CASSDHRDYGYTF.